Reported below is one T cell receptor (beta chain). The PCR employed 60 Vbeta primers together with 13 Jbeta primers. In the study's own analysis: The count from a later analysis was 60 million to 85 million unique TCR beta chains, about 9.9 million of them shared. Method: immunoSEQ multiplex PCR; TCRdb's copy keeps in-frame clones and lacks some. V and J calls and clone size are given by that table; D and trimming were obtained from the DNA. The table shows 140,000 to 150,000 clones, with around 80% occurring only once. These data come from a study of cytomegalovirus exposure and HLA in healthy donors. This CDR3 has 12 amino acids. Trimming shortened V by 11 bases and J by 8 bases, and 18 bases separated the two germline ends. Germline V gene data show CDR1 as SGHTA and CDR2 as FQGNSA.

Sequenced material: PBMCs. This chain joins TRBV7-2 and TRBJ1-2; no clear D gene. The source of this sequence is a female donor in good health and CMV-seronegative. The CDR3 bases are TGTGCCGTAAGTAAGGAGGTTGGAGGCTACACCTTC. This gives the protein CAVSKEVGGYTF.